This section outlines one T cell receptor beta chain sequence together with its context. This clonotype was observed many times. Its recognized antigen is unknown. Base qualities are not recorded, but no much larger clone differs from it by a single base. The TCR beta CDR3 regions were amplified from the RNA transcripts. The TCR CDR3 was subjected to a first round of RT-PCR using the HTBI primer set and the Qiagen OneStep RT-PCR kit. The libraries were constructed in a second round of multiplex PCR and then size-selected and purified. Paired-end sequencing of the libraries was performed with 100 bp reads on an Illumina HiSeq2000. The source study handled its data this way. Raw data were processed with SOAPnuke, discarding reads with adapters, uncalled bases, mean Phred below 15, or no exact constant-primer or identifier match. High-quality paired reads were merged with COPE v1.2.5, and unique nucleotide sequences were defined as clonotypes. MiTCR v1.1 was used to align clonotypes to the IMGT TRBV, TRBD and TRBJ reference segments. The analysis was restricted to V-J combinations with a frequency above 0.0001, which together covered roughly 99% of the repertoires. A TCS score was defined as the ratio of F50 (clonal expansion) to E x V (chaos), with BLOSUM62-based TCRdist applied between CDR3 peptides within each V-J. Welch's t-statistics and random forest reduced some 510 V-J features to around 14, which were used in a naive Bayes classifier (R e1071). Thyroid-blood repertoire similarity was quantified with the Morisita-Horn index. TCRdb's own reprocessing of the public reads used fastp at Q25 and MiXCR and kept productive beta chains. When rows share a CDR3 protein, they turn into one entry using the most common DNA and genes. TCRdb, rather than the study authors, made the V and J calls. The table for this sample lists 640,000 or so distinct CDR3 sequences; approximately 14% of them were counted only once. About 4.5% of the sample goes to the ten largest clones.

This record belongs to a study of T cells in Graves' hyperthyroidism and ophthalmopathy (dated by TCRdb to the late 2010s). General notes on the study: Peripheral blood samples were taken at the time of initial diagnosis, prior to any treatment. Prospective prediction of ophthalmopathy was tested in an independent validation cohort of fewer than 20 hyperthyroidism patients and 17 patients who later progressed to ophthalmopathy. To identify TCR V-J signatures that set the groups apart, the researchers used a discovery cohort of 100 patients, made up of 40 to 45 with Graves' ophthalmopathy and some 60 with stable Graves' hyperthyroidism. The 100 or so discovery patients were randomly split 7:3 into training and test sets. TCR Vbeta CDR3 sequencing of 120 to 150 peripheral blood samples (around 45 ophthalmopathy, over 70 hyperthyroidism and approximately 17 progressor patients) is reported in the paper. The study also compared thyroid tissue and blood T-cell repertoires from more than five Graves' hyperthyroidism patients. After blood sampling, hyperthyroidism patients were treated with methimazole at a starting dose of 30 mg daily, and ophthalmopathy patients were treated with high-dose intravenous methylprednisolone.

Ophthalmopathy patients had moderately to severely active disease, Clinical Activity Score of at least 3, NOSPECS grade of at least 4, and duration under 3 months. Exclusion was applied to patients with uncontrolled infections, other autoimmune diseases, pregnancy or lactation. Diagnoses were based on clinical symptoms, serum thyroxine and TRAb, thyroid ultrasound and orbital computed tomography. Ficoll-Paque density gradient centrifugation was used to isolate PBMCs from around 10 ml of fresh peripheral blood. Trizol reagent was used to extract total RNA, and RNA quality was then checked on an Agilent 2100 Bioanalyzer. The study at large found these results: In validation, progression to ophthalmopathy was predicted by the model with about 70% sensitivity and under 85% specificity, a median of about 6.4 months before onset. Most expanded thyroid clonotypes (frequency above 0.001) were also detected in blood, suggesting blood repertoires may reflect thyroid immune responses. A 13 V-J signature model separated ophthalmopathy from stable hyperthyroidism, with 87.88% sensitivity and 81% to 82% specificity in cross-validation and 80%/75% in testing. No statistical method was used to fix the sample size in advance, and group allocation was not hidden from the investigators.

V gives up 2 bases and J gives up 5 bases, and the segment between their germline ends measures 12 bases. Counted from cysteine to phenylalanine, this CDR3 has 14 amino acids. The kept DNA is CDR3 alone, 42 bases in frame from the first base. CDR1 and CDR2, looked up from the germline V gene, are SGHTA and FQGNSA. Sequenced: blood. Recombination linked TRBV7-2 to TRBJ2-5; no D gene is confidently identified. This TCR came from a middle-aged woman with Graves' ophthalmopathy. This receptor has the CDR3 CASSLRLGMETQYF. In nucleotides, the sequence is TGTGCCAGCAGCTTACGGCTAGGGATGGAGACCCAGTACTTC.